Each of the 21 T cell receptor beta chains below was sequenced from the same sample in a study of T-cell memory formation after mild COVID-19. TCRdb analysed the 5' RACE reads with MiXCR anew, one entry per CDR3 protein. The sample lists 350,000 or so distinct CDR3 sequences; 20% to 25% were seen once. Source material: PBMCs or a T cell subset sorted from them (not recorded which). These receptors were taken from an adult woman who had mild COVID-19 (a few samples of this study predate the infection). Cell type and time point are not known.

This chain links TRBV4-1 with TRBJ1-1; 8 bases are shared with TRBD1. Germline CDR1 reads MGHRA; CDR2 reads YSYEKL. The CDR3 is 14 amino acids. The trim removed 0 bases at V and 3 bases at J, leaving 0 bases unmatched. CDR3 region: CASSQETGDTEAFF. DNA of the CDR3: TGCGCCAGCAGCCAAGAGACAGGGGACACTGAAGCTTTCTTT.

The chain uses TRBV20-1 and TRBJ2-2; a weak D match, TRBD1 (6 bases). Trimming removed 0 bases from V and 3 bases from J, with 11 bases in between. The CDR3 consists of 15 residues. The germline CDR1 and CDR2 sequences are DFQATT and SNEGSKA (reference sequence). CDR3 DNA: TGCAGTGCTAGAGATCGCAGGGGACACACCGGGGAGCTGTTTTTT. Its translation: CSARDRRGHTGELFF.

V and J are TRBV20-1 and TRBJ2-2; D is possibly TRBD1 (7 bases). Germline V lookup: CDR1 DFQATT, CDR2 SNEGSKA (reference sequence). V lost 1 base to trimming and J lost 5 bases, with 17 bases between them. The CDR3 sequence is 16 residues long. The CDR3 DNA is TGCAGTGCTAGAGCTCGGTCCGCAGGGGGGACCGGGGAGCTGTTTTTT. It yields the protein CSARARSAGGTGELFF.

The rearrangement links TRBV5-1 to TRBJ2-5, with D possibly being TRBD1 (6 bases). The germline CDR1 and CDR2 sequences are SGHRS and YFSETQ. The length of the CDR3 is 14 residues. Trimming took off 1 base at V and 2 bases at J, with 9 bases between the two ends. DNA for the CDR3: TGCGCCAGCAGCTTGTGGCAGGGGCAAGAGACCCAGTACTTC. It specifies CASSLWQGQETQYF.

This clonotype was counted between two and nine times. This rearrangement joins TRBV18 to TRBJ2-1, with D unclear. This CDR3 has 15 residues. Deletions cut 3 bases from V and 0 bases from J, with 9 bases between. Germline V gives CDR1 KGHSH, CDR2 LQKENI. The CDR3, as DNA: TGTGCCAGCTCACCGAAGGTCAGCTCCTACAATGAGCAGTTCTTC. Amino acid sequence: CASSPKVSSYNEQFF.

This clonotype occurred once. V is TRBV11-2 and J is TRBJ2-5; D gene uncertain. In germline, CDR1 is SGHAT, CDR2 FQNNGV. The CDR3 loop spans 16 amino acids. V lost 5 bases, J lost 1 base, and 17 bases lay in between. CDR3 DNA sequence: TGTGCCAGCAGCCCTCGTTACGGGCAGATCCAAGAGACCCAGTACTTC. Translating gives CASSPRYGQIQETQYF.

For the CDR3, the DNA is TGTGCCAGCAGCCCCGCCCTAAGGACAAACACTGAAGCTTTCTTT. Amino acids: CASSPALRTNTEAFF. The genes are TRBV6-2 or TRBV6-3 and TRBJ1-1, with a weak D call TRBD1 (5 bases). This CDR3 contains 15 residues. Between the trimmed V and J ends, which lost 6 bases and 2 bases, there was a span of 16 bases. Germline V gene data show CDR1 as MNHEY and CDR2 as SVGEGT.

This clonotype was observed a few times. V gene TRBV20-1 combines with J gene TRBJ2-1, with TRBD1 matching over 7 bases. The CDR3 consists of 13 residues. Looked up from germline, CDR1 is DFQATT and CDR2 is SNEGSKA (reference sequence). V shed 3 bases and J 6 bases; nucleotides not matched to a gene: 5. As DNA, the CDR3 is TGCAGTGCTAGCCCGGACAGGCCCAATGAGCAGTTCTTC. Residues: CSASPDRPNEQFF.

V is TRBV4-1 and J is TRBJ2-1, with D hard to call. The CDR3 runs 16 residues. CDR1 is MGHRA and CDR2 is YSYEKL in the germline V gene. V lost 0 bases, J lost 1 base, and 10 bases lay in between. CDR3 nucleotides: TGCGCCAGCAGCCAAGATATGACACAATCCTACAATGAGCAGTTCTTC. It codes for CASSQDMTQSYNEQFF.

This rearrangement joins TRBV9 to TRBJ1-2; 7 nucleotides line up with TRBD1. The CDR3 contains 16 residues. CDR1 is SGDLS and CDR2 is YYNGEE in the germline V gene. V was clipped by 0 bases and J by 3 bases; unmatched bases: 8. CDR3 residues: CASSVGEIGGYYGYTF. The CDR3 DNA is TGTGCCAGCAGCGTAGGCGAGATAGGGGGCTACTATGGCTACACCTTC.

CDR3 protein: CSVDAPWTGGTEAFF. CDR3 nucleotides: TGCAGCGTTGACGCACCCTGGACAGGGGGGACTGAAGCTTTCTTT. The chain carries TRBV29-1 and TRBJ1-1, with 10 positions matching TRBD1. The CDR3 sequence is 15 residues long. V was pared by 3 bases and J by 5 bases, with 9 bases of the junction left unmatched. The V gene's germline CDR1 is SQVTM and CDR2 ANQGSEA.

This rearrangement joins TRBV20-1 to TRBJ2-1; TRBD2 is a possible D gene (5 bases). CDR1 and CDR2 from the germline V gene are DFQATT and SNEGSKA (reference sequence). The CDR3 spans 15 residues. V lost 0 bases to trimming and J lost 2 bases, with 11 bases between them. The CDR3 DNA reads as TGCAGTGCTAGAGAATTCGGGGAGACCTACAATGAGCAGTTCTTC. This gives the protein CSAREFGETYNEQFF.

The table lists this clonotype with a few counts. The chain combines TRBV6-5 with TRBJ1-2; D uncertain. The CDR3 contains 13 residues. Per the germline V gene, CDR1 is MNHEY and CDR2 is SVGAGI. Trimming pared 4 bases from V and 4 bases from J, leaving 10 bases between. CDR3 nucleotide sequence: TGTGCCAGCAGTTTAGAGGGTACCTATGGCTACACCTTC. Protein: CASSLEGTYGYTF.

V usage is TRBV7-9 and J usage is TRBJ1-2; 7 bases map to TRBD1. Germline values: CDR1 SEHNR, CDR2 FQNEAQ (reference sequence). Losses at the gene ends were 3 bases for V and 4 bases for J; bases not matched to a gene: 11. The CDR3 extends over 16 amino acids. For the CDR3, the DNA is TGTGCCAGCAGCTTCTCGACAGGGCGTTTTGGCTATGGCTACACCTTC. Translation gives CASSFSTGRFGYGYTF.

This clonotype was observed a few times. The chain employs TRBV7-9 and TRBJ2-2, with 11 bases that match TRBD2. Trimming removed 6 bases from V and 4 bases from J; junction bases left unmatched: 7. CDR3 length: 16 amino acids. Germline V gives CDR1 SEHNR, CDR2 FQNEAQ (reference sequence). This chain's CDR3 is CASSHAGTSGTGELFF. CDR3 sequence (DNA): TGTGCCAGCAGTCATGCCGGGACTAGCGGCACCGGGGAGCTGTTTTTT.

This clonotype was seen more than once but under ten times. The CDR3 here is CASSYSNSYGYTF. DNA for the CDR3: TGTGCCAGCAGCTATTCGAATAGCTATGGCTACACCTTC. V is TRBV6-5 and J is TRBJ1-2, with D hard to call. Germline CDR1 is MNHEY and CDR2 is SVGAGI. CDR3 length: 13 residues. The V end lost 6 bases, the J end lost 4 bases, and 12 bases lay between the germline ends.

The chain uses TRBV7-9 and TRBJ1-5; no firm D call. The CDR3 is 14 residues long. CDR1 and CDR2 (germline): SEHNR, FQNEAQ (reference sequence). Trimming shortened V by 1 base and J by 9 bases, and 13 bases separated the two germline ends. CDR3 DNA sequence: TGTGCCAGCAGCTTAGAGGGCGCCGCTACGCCCCAGCATTTT. Translated, it gives CASSLEGAATPQHF.

The rearrangement joins TRBV11-2 to TRBJ2-1; 9 bases fit TRBD2. With V trimmed by 5 bases and J by 1 base, 9 bases remained unmatched. The CDR3 spans 17 residues. Germline CDR1 reads SGHAT; CDR2 reads FQNNGV. The CDR3 protein is CASSPTSGLRSYNEQFF. CDR3 nucleotides: TGTGCCAGCAGCCCAACTAGCGGGTTACGTTCCTACAATGAGCAGTTCTTC.

The sample holds many counts of this clonotype. This sequence joins TRBV3-1 and TRBJ2-1; D remains ambiguous. The germline gives CDR1 LGHDT, CDR2 YNNKEL (reference sequence). The CDR3 sequence is 15 residues long. V shed 1 base and J shed 10 bases, with 17 bases lying between them. CDR3 DNA: TGTGCCAGCAGCCAAGGGTTCAGTTTCACCGACGAGCAGTTCTTC. It yields the protein CASSQGFSFTDEQFF.

In this sample, this clonotype turned up a few times. The rearrangement joins TRBV7-2 to TRBJ2-5; D not certain. The CDR3 loop spans 13 amino acids. In germline, CDR1 is SGHTA, CDR2 FQGNSA. With 1 base removed from V and 5 bases from J, the gap between germline ends came to 8 bases. This chain's CDR3 is CASSLGGFETQYF. The CDR3 DNA is TGTGCCAGCAGCTTAGGGGGTTTTGAGACCCAGTACTTC.

In its sample, this clonotype was seen a few times. The chain joins TRBV12-3 or TRBV12-4 to TRBJ2-2; D is undetermined. The CDR3 has 15 residues. With 5 bases removed from V and 5 bases from J, the gap between germline ends came to 15 bases. CDR3 nucleotide sequence: TGTGCCAGCAGTGGGCCTGGGATGGGGACCGGGGAGCTGTTTTTT. This sequence encodes CASSGPGMGTGELFF.